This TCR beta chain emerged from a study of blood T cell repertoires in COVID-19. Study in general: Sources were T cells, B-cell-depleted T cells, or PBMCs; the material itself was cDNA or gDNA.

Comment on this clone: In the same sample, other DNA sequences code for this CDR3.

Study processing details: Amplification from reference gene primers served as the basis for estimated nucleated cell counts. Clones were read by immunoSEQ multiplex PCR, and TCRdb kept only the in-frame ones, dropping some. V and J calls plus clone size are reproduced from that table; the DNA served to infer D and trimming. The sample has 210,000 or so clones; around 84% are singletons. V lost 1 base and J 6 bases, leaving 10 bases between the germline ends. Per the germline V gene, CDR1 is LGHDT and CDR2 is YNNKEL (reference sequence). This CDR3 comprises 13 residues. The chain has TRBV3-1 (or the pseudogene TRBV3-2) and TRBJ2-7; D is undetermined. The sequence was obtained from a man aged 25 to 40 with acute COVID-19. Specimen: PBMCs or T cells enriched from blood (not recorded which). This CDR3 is CASSQGGVPEQYF. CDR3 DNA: TGTGCCAGCAGCCAAGGAGGCGTCCCCGAGCAGTACTTC.